Listed below are T cell receptor beta chains from one sample, sequenced in a study of cytomegalovirus exposure and HLA in healthy donors. The method was immunoSEQ multiplex PCR; TCRdb's version includes in-frame clones alone and lacks a portion of them. The table shows approximately 220,000 clones, with roughly 79% occurring only once. Material: PBMCs. The receptors were sampled from a man younger than 35 in good health and CMV-seronegative. The CDR3 runs from the conserved cysteine through the conserved F or W. The order of the fields is CDR3 DNA, CDR3 protein, D gene, J gene, clone size, V gene, CDR3 length. D genes are given only for firm matches. For some rows the clone size is stated as once, few or many, or as a class when expanded; others skip it.

TGTGCCAGCAGCAAAGGACGGACAAGGAAATCGGCTAGCGAGCGGTACTTC,CASSKGRTRKSASERYF,.,TRBJ2-7,.,TRBV5-4,17
TGTGCCAGCAGCTTAACCCGGGTGGTGCGGGGGGCATCTCTACCCTACAATGAGCAGTTCTTC,CASSLTRVVRGASLPYNEQFF,TRBD2,TRBJ2-1,.,TRBV7-6,21
TGTGCCAGCAGCCTACAGGGGGCGAGCACCGGGGAGCTGTTTTTT,CASSLQGASTGELFF,TRBD1,TRBJ2-2,.,TRBV6-6,15
TGTGCCAGCAGCCTCAGGGGGTCGGGGGCCAACGTCCTGACTTTC,CASSLRGSGANVLTF,TRBD1,TRBJ2-6,.,TRBV4-2,15
TGTGCCAGTAACCGGGACTTTCAGTACTTC,CASNRDFQYF,.,TRBJ2-7,.,TRBV6-1,10
TGTGCCAGCAGCTCCGGGACACCCAGGGCGGCTTTCTTT,CASSSGTPRAAFF,.,TRBJ1-1,.,TRBV5-8,13
TGTGCCATCAGTGAGTCTGAGGGGGGGACTGAAGCTTTCTTT,CAISESEGGTEAFF,.,TRBJ1-1,.,TRBV10-3,14
TGTGCCAGCAGCAAGAGCAGGGGCCTAGCGGGAGCGATAAGCACCGGGGAGCTGTTTTTT,CASSKSRGLAGAISTGELFF,.,TRBJ2-2,.,TRBV21-1,20
TGTGCCAGCAGCGTAGCCCCCGGGGGGGGCACAGATACGCAGTATTTT,CASSVAPGGGTDTQYF,TRBD2,TRBJ2-3,.,TRBV9,16
TGTGCCAGCAGTCTCGGGGTGAGCTCTGGAAACACCATATATTTT,CASSLGVSSGNTIYF,.,TRBJ1-3,.,TRBV27,15
TGTGCCAGCAGCCGTGTTGATACGCAGTATTTT,CASSRVDTQYF,.,TRBJ2-3,.,TRBV11-1,11
TGTGCCAGCAGCCCGTTCAACTATGGCTACACCTTC,CASSPFNYGYTF,.,TRBJ1-2,.,TRBV7-2,12
TGTGCCAGCAGCTTGGCCGAGACAGGGGTTACCCAAAACATTCAGTACTTC,CASSLAETGVTQNIQYF,TRBD1,TRBJ2-4,.,TRBV5-4,17
TGTGCCAGCAGCGTAGTTGGGGGCCCAGCCGACAGGGAGACCCAGTACTTC,CASSVVGGPADRETQYF,.,TRBJ2-5,.,TRBV9,17
TGTGCCAGCAGTCCCGGGACTAAAGTTCGCGAGCAGTACTTC,CASSPGTKVREQYF,TRBD2,TRBJ2-7,.,TRBV6-5,14
TGCGCCAGCAGCTCATCAGCGGAAGCTTTCTTT,CASSSSAEAFF,.,TRBJ1-1,few,TRBV5-1,11
TGTGCCACCAGCAGACTTACAGGGAAGAAAGAAAAACTGTTTTTT,CATSRLTGKKEKLFF,.,TRBJ1-4,once,TRBV15,15
TGTTCCAGCAGTCAGACTGCCTATGGCTACACCTTC,CSSSQTAYGYTF,.,TRBJ1-2,.,TRBV7-9,12
TGTGCCAGCAGGTTAGGAGGGCTAGTCTGGGGCCACAATGAGCAGTTCTTC,CASRLGGLVWGHNEQFF,.,TRBJ2-1,.,TRBV27,17
TGCGCCAGCAGCCCCGACAGGACCTATGGCTACACCTTC,CASSPDRTYGYTF,.,TRBJ1-2,.,TRBV5-1,13
TGTGCCAGCAGTTCCGTCTTTAACAGGGGGCTCACGCGTGAAAAACTGTTTTTT,CASSSVFNRGLTREKLFF,TRBD1,TRBJ1-4,.,TRBV28,18
TGTGCCAGTATCCGGGATTCCGGGACAGGGGGCACTTATGGCTACACCTTC,CASIRDSGTGGTYGYTF,TRBD1,TRBJ1-2,.,TRBV19,17
TGCGCCAGCAGCCGACTAGCGGGGGACCTAAGCACAGATACGCAGTATTTT,CASSRLAGDLSTDTQYF,TRBD2,TRBJ2-3,.,TRBV4-3,17
TGTGCCAGCAGCGTATCTAGCGGGAGCTGGTCTAATGAGCAGTTCTTC,CASSVSSGSWSNEQFF,TRBD2,TRBJ2-1,.,TRBV9,16
TGTGCCAGCAGCTTAGCCCCAGGGATTACCTACGAGCAGTACTTC,CASSLAPGITYEQYF,.,TRBJ2-7,few,TRBV11-2,15
TGTGCCAGTAGTATATCGACGGGACAGGGAAACTATGGCTACACCTTC,CASSISTGQGNYGYTF,TRBD1,TRBJ1-2,.,TRBV19,16
TGTGCCAGCAGCCAACGTCTCGGGGGTTCAAACGAGCAGTACTTC,CASSQRLGGSNEQYF,.,TRBJ2-7,.,TRBV14,15
TGCGCCAGCAGCATAAACCCCGGGACAGCCCCCTACGAGCAGTACTTC,CASSINPGTAPYEQYF,TRBD1,TRBJ2-7,once,TRBV5-1,16
TGTGCCAGCAGCTTAGTGGGACAGGGGTTACCCCTCCACTTT,CASSLVGQGLPLHF,TRBD1,TRBJ1-6,.,TRBV7-9,14
TGTGCCAGCAGCACTTCCTACGAGCAGTACTTC,CASSTSYEQYF,.,TRBJ2-7,once,TRBV7-9,11
TGTGCCAGCAGTATAGACAGAAACTACGAGCAGTACTTC,CASSIDRNYEQYF,.,TRBJ2-7,once,TRBV6-5,13
TGTGCCAGCAGCAACATCCCCTACGAGCAGTACTTC,CASSNIPYEQYF,.,TRBJ2-7,.,TRBV6-5,12
TGCGCCAGCAGACACCCCGAGGACTTGGGTGAAAAACTGTTTTTT,CASRHPEDLGEKLFF,.,TRBJ1-4,.,TRBV4-1,15
TGTGCCAGCAGCATAGGGGGAACTGAAGCTTTCTTT,CASSIGGTEAFF,.,TRBJ1-1,.,TRBV6-6,12
TGTGCCAGCAGCGTAGGGGTGCCGGGGGAGCAGTACTTC,CASSVGVPGEQYF,.,TRBJ2-7,few,TRBV9,13
TGTGCCATCAGTGGTTCCAGGAATGAGCAGTTCTTC,CAISGSRNEQFF,.,TRBJ2-1,.,TRBV10-3,12
TGTGCCAGCAGAGCAGGCAGTGCGTTTCGTGGCTACACCTTC,CASRAGSAFRGYTF,.,TRBJ1-2,few,TRBV6-5,14